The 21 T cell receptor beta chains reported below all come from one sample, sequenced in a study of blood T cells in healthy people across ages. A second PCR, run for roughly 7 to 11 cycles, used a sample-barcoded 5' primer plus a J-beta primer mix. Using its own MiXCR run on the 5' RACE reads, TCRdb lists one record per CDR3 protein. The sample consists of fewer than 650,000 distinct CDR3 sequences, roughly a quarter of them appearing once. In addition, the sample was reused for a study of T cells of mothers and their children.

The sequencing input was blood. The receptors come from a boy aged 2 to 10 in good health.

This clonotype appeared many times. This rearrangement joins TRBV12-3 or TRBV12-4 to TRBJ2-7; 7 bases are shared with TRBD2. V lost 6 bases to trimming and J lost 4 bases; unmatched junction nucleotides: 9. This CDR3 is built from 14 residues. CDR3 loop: CASRPSGVPYEQYF. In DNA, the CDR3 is TGTGCCAGCAGGCCTAGCGGAGTGCCGTACGAGCAGTACTTC.

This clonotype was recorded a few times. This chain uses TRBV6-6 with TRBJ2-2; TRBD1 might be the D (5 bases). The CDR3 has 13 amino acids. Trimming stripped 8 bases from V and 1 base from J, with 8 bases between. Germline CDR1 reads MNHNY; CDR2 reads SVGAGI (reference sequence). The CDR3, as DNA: TGTGCCAGCGGGGCGGTGAACACCGGGGAGCTGTTTTTT. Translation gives CASGAVNTGELFF.

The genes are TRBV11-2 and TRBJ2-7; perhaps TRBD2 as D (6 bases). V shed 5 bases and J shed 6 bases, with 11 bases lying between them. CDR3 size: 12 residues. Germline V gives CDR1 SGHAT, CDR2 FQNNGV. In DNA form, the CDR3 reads TGTGCCAGCAGCGGGGGAGGCCCCGAGCAGTACTTC. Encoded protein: CASSGGGPEQYF.

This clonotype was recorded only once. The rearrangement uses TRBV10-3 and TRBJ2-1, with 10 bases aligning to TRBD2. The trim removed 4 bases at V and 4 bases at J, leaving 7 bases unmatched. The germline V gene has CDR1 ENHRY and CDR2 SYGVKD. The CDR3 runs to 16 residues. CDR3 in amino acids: CAISVAAGGQYNEQFF. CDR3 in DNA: TGTGCCATCAGTGTTGCAGCGGGGGGGCAGTACAATGAGCAGTTCTTC.

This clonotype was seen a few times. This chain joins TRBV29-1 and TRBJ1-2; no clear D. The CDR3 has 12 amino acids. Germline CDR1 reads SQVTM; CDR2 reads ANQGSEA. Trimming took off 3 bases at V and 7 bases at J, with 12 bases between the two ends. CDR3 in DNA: TGCAGCGTTGATACGGGTTACGGTGGCTACACCTTC. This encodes CSVDTGYGGYTF.

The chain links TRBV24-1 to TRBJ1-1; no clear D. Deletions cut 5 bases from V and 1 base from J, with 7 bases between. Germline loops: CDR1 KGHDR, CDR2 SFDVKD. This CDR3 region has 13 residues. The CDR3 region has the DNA TGTGCCACCAGTGGACCGGGGAACACTGAAGCTTTCTTT. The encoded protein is CATSGPGNTEAFF.

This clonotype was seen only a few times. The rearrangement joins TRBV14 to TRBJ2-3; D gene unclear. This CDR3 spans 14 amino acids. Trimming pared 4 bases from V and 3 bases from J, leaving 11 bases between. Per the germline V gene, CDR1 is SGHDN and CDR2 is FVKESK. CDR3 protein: CASSLYQQTDTQYF. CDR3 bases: TGTGCCAGCAGCCTGTATCAACAAACAGATACGCAGTATTTT. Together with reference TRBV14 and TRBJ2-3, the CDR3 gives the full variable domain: EAGVTQFPSHSVIEKGQTVTLRCDPISGHDNLYWYRRVMGKEIKFLLHFVKESKQDESGMPNNRFLAERTGGTYSTLKVQPAELEDSGVYFCASSLYQQTDTQYFGPGTRLTVL.

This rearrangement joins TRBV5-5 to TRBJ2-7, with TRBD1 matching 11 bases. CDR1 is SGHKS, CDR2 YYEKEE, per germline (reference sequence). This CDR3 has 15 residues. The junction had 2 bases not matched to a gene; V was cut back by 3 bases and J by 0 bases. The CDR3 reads CASSYGTGGSYEQYF. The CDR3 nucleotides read TGTGCCAGCAGCTACGGGACAGGGGGCTCCTACGAGCAGTACTTC.

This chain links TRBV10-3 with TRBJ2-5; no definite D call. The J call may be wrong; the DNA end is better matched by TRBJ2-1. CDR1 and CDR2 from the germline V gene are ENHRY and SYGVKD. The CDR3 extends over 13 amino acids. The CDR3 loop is CAISELIVHEQFF. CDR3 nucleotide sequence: TGTGCCATCAGTGAGTTGATAGTTCATGAGCAGTTCTTC.

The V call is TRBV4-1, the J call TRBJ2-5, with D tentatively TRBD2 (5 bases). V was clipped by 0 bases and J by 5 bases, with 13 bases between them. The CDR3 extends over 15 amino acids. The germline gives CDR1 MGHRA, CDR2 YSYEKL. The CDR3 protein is CASSQDQRTWETQYF. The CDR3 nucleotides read TGCGCCAGCAGCCAAGATCAAAGGACTTGGGAGACCCAGTACTTC.

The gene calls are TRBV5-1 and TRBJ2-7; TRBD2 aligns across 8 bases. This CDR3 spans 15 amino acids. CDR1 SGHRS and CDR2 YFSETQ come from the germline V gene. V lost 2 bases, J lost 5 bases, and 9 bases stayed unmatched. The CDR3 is CASSFFFGRANEQYF. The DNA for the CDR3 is TGCGCCAGCAGCTTCTTTTTCGGGAGGGCGAACGAGCAGTACTTC.

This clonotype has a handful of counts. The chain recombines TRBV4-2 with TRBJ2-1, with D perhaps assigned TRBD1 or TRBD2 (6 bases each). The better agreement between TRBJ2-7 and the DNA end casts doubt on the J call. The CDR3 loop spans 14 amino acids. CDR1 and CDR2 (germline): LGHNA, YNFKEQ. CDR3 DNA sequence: TGTGCCAGCAGCCCGACAGGAGGGGAGGAAGAGCAGTACTTC. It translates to CASSPTGGEEEQYF.

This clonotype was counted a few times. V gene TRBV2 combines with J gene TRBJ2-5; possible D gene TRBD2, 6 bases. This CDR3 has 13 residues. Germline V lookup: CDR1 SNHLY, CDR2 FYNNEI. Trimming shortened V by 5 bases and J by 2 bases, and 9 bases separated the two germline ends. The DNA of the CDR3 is TGTGCCAGCAGTCTGACTAGGCAAGAGACCCAGTACTTC. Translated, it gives CASSLTRQETQYF. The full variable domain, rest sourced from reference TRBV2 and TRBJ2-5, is EPEVTQTPSHQVTQMGQEVILRCVPISNHLYFYWYRQILGQKVEFLVSFYNNEISEKSEIFDDQFSVERPDGSNFTLKIRSTKLEDSAMYFCASSLTRQETQYFGPGTRLLVL.

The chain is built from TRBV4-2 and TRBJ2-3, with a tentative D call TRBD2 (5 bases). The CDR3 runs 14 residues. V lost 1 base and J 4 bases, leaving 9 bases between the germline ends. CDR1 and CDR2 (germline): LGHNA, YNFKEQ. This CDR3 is CASSQVGRPDTQYF. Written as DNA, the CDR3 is TGTGCCAGCAGCCAAGTAGGGAGACCAGATACGCAGTATTTT.

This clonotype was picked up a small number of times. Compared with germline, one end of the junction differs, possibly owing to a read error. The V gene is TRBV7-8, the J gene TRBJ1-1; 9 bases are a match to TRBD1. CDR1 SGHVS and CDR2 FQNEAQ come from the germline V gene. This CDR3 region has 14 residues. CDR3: CASSHGTGNAEAFF. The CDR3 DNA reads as TGTGCCAGCAGCCATGGGACAGGGAACGCTGAAGCTTTCTTT.

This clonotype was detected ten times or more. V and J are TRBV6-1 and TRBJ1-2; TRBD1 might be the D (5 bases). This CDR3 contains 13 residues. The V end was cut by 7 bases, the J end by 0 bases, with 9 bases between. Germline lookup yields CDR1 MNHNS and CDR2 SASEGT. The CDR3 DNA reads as TGTGCCAGCAACTCGGACACTAACTATGGCTACACCTTC. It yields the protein CASNSDTNYGYTF.

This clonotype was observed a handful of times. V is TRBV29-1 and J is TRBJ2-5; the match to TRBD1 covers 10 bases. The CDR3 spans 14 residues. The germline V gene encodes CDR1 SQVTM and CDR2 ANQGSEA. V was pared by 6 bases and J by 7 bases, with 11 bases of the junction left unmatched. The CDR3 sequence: CSVRDRGSTGTQYF. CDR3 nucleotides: TGCAGCGTCCGGGACAGGGGTTCCACAGGGACCCAGTACTTC.

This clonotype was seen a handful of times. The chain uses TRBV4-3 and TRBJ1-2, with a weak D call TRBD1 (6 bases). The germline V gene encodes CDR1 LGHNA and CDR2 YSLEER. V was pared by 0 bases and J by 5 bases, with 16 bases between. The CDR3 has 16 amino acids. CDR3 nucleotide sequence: TGCGCCAGCAGCCAAGATCGAGGGCCGAGGGGGTATGGCTACACCTTC. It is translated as CASSQDRGPRGYGYTF.

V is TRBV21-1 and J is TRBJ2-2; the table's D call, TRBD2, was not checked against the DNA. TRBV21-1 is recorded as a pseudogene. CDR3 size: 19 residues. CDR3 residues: CASSISGDSGRAGTGELFF. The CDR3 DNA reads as TGTGCCAGCAGCATTTCGGGAGATAGCGGGAGAGCGGGCACCGGGGAGCTGTTTTTT.

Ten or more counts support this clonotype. CDR3 region: CASSEGPSAEAFF. CDR3 nucleotides: TGTGCCAGCAGTGAAGGGCCGTCGGCTGAAGCTTTCTTT. The chain links TRBV25-1 to TRBJ1-1; D is unclear. Germline V lookup: CDR1 MGHDK, CDR2 SYGVNS. Deletions cut 2 bases from V and 6 bases from J, with 10 bases between. The CDR3 loop spans 13 amino acids.

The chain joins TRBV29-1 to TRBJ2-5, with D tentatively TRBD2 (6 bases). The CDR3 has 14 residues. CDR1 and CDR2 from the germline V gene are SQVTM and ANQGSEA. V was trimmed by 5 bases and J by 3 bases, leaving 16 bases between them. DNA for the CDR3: TGCAGCGTTAATTGGGATAGCGGAGAAGAGACCCAGTACTTC. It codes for CSVNWDSGEETQYF.